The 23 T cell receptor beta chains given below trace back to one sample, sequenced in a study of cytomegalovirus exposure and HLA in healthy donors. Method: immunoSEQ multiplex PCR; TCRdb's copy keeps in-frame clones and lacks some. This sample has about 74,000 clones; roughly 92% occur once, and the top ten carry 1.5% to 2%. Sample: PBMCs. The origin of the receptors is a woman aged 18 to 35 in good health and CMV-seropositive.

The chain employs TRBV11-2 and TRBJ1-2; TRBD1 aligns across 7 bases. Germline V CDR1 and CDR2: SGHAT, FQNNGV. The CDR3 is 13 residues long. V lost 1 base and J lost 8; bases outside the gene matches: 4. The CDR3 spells CASSLGQGNGYTF. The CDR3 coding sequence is TGTGCCAGCAGCTTAGGACAGGGCAACGGCTACACCTTC. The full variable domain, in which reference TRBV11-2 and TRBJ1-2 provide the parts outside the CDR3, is EAGVAQSPRYKIIEKRQSVAFWCNPISGHATLYWYQQILGQGPKLLIQFQNNGVVDDSQLPKDRFSAERLKGVDSTLKIQPAKLEDSAVYLCASSLGQGNGYTFGSGTRLTVV.

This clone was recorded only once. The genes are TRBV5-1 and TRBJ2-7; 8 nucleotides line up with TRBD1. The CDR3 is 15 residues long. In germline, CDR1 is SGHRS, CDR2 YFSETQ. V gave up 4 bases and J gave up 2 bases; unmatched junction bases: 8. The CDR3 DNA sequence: TGCGCCAGCAGCCCAGGACAGGGTGGGACCTACGAGCAGTACTTC. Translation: CASSPGQGGTYEQYF.

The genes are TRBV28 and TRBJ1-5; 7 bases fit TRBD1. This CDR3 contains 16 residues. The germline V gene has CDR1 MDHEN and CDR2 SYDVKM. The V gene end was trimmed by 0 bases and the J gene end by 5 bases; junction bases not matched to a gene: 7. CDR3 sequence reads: CASSLWPRQGDQPQHF. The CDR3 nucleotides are TGTGCCAGCAGTTTATGGCCTCGACAGGGAGATCAGCCCCAGCATTTT.

CDR3 amino acids: CASRAGQGATEAFF. The CDR3, as DNA: TGTGCCAGTAGGGCTGGACAGGGGGCCACTGAAGCTTTCTTT. V gene TRBV19 combines with J gene TRBJ1-1, with 11 bases matching TRBD1. Germline CDR1 is LNHDA and CDR2 is SQIVND (reference sequence). The junction had 4 bases not matched to a gene; V was cut back by 6 bases and J by 4 bases. The CDR3 loop spans 14 amino acids.

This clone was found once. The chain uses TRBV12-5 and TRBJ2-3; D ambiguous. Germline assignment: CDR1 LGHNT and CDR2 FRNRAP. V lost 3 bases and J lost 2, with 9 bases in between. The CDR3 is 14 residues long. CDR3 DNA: TGTGCTAGTGGTTTATCGGGTTACACAGATACGCAGTATTTT. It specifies CASGLSGYTDTQYF.

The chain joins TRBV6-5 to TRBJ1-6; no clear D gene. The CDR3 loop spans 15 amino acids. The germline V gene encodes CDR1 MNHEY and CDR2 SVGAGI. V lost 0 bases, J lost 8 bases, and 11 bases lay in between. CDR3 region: CASSYSESFYSPLHF. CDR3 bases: TGTGCCAGCAGTTACTCTGAGTCCTTCTATTCACCCCTCCACTTT.

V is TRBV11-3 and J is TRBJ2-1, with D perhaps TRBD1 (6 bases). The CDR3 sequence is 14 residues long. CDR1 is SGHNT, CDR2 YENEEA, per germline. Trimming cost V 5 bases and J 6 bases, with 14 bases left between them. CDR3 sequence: CASSQLVGANEQFF. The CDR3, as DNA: TGTGCCAGCAGCCAGTTAGTGGGGGCCAATGAGCAGTTCTTC. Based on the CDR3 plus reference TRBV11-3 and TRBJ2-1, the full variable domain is EAGVVQSPRYKIIEKKQPVAFWCNPISGHNTLYWYLQNLGQGPELLIRYENEEAVDDSQLPKDRFSAERLKGVDSTLKIQPAELGDSAVYLCASSQLVGANEQFFGPGTRLTVL.

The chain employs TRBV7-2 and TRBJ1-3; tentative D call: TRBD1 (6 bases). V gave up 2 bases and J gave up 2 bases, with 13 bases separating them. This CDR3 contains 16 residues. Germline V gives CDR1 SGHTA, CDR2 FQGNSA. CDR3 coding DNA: TGTGCCAGCAGCTTATGGCCAGGGGCTCCTGGAAACACCATATATTTT. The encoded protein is CASSLWPGAPGNTIYF.

CDR3 in DNA: TGTGCCAGCAGCTTGCCGCGGCAGGGGAACAATGAGCAGTTCTTC. Protein product: CASSLPRQGNNEQFF. The rearrangement links TRBV5-6 to TRBJ2-1; tentative D call: TRBD1 (6 bases). This CDR3 comprises 15 residues. Per germline, CDR1 SGHDT and CDR2 YYEEEE. V gave up 1 base and J gave up 5 bases, with 13 bases separating them.

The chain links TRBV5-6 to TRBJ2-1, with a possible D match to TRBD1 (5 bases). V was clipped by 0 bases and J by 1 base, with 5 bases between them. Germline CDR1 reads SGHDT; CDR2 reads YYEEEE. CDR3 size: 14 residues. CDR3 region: CASSLAGSYNEQFF. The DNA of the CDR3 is TGTGCCAGCAGCTTGGCAGGGTCCTACAATGAGCAGTTCTTC. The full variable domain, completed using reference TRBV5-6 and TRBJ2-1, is DAGVTQSPTHLIKTRGQQVTLRCSPKSGHDTVSWYQQALGQGPQFIFQYYEEEERQRGNFPDRFSGHQFPNYSSELNVNALLLGDSALYLCASSLAGSYNEQFFGPGTRLTVL.

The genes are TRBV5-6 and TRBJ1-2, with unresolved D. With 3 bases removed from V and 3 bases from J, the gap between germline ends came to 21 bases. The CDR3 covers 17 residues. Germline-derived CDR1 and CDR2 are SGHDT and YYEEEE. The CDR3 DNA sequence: TGTGCCAGCAGCTCAAAAACGTCCGGACTGAGGGACTATGGCTACACCTTC. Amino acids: CASSSKTSGLRDYGYTF.

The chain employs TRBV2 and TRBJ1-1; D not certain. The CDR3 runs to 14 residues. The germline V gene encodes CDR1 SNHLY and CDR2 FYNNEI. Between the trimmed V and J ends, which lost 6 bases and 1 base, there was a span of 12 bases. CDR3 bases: TGTGCCAGCAGCGGCGGGGAGGGGAACACTGAAGCTTTCTTT. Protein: CASSGGEGNTEAFF.

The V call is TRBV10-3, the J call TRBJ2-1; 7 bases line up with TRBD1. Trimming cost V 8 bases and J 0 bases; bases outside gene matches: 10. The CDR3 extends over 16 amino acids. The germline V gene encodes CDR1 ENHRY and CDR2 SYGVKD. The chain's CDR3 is CAIERGPPSSYNEQFF. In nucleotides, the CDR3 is TGTGCCATCGAGAGGGGGCCCCCGAGCTCCTACAATGAGCAGTTCTTC.

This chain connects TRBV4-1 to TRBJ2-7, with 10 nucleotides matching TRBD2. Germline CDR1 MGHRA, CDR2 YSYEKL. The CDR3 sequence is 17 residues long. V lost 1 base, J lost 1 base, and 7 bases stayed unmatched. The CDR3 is CASSQGASGRGSYEQYF. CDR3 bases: TGCGCCAGCAGCCAAGGGGCTAGCGGGAGAGGTTCCTACGAGCAGTACTTC.

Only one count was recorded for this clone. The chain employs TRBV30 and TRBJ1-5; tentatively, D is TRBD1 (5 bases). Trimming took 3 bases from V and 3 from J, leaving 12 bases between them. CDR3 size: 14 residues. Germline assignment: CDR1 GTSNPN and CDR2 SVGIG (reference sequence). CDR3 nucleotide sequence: TGTGCCTGGAGCGTTGACAGATTCAATCAGCCCCAGCATTTT. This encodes CAWSVDRFNQPQHF.

For the CDR3, the DNA is TGTGCCAGCAGCTTGACACCGAACACCGGGGAGCTGTTTTTT. This translates into CASSLTPNTGELFF. The rearrangement links TRBV11-3 to TRBJ2-2; D gene unclear. The CDR3 covers 14 residues. Germline loops: CDR1 SGHNT, CDR2 YENEEA. V was cut by 3 bases and J by 0 bases, with 5 bases left in between.

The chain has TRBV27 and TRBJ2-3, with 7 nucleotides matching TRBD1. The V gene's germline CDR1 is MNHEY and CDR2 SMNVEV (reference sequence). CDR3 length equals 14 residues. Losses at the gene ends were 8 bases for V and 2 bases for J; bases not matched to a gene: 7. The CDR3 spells CASGYTGVTDTQYF. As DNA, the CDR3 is TGTGCCAGCGGATACACAGGGGTCACAGATACGCAGTATTTT.

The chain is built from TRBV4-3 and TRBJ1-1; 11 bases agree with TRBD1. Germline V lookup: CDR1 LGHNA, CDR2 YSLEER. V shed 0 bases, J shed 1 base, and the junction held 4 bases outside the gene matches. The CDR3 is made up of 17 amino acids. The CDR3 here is CASSQEGQGVANTEAFF. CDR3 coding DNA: TGCGCCAGCAGCCAAGAGGGACAGGGGGTGGCGAACACTGAAGCTTTCTTT.

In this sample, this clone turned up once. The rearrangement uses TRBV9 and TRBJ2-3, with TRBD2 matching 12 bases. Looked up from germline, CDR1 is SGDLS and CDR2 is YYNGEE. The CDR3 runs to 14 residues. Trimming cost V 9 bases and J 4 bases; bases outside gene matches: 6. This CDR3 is CATSLAGGADTQYF. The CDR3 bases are TGTGCCACCTCACTAGCGGGAGGAGCAGATACGCAGTATTTT.

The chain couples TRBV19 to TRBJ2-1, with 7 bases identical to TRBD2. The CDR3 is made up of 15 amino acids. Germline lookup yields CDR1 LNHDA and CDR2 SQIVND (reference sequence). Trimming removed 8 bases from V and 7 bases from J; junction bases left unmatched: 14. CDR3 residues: CASRGVGGPWNEQFF. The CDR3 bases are TGTGCCAGTCGGGGGGTGGGAGGGCCATGGAATGAGCAGTTCTTC.

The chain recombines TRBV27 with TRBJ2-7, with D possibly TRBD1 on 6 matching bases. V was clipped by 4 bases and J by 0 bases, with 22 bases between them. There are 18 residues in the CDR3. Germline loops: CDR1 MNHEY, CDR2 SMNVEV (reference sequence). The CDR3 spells CASSSISPGALNSYEQYF. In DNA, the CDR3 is TGTGCCAGCAGTTCCATTTCTCCAGGGGCCCTAAACTCCTACGAGCAGTACTTC.

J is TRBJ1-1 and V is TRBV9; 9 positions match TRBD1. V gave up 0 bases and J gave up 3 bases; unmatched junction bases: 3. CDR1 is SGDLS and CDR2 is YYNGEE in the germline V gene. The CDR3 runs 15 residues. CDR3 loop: CASSVAGTGYTEAFF. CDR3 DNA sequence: TGTGCCAGCAGCGTAGCGGGGACAGGGTACACTGAAGCTTTCTTT.

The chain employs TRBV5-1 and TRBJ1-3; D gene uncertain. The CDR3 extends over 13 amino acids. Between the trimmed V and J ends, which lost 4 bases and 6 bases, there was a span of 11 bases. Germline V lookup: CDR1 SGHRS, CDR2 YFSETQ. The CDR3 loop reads CASSPEGANTIYF. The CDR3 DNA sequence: TGCGCCAGCAGCCCAGAGGGAGCAAACACCATATATTTT.